The 10 T cell receptor beta chains below come from one sample, sequenced in a study of shared clonotypes between healthy human individuals (dated by TCRdb to about 2020). Library construction relied on the immunoSEQ multiplex PCR assay. This is the immuneACCESS table as TCRdb keeps it, with only in-frame sequences that have V and J called. A part of the clones is gone; compared with another copy, unresolved V genes explain less than half, and the rest is unexplained. This sample comprises about 680,000 clones, about 80% of them detected only once. The ten largest clones represent 1.5% to 2% of the sample. Sequencing used memory CD4+ T cells sorted from blood. According to the study, the label for this sample's cell subset or site signals: CD45RA-negative fraction. The receptors derive from a woman aged 25 to 45 in good health.

V is TRBV7-8 and J is TRBJ2-3; TRBD2 might be the D (6 bases). The CDR3 length is 15 residues. CDR1 and CDR2 (germline): SGHVS, FQNEAQ. V was cut by 2 bases and J by 2 bases, with 11 bases left in between. The chain's CDR3 is CASSLRLGSTDTQYF. The CDR3 bases are TGTGCCAGCAGCTTAAGACTAGGCTCCACAGATACGCAGTATTTT.

This chain connects TRBV13 to TRBJ2-2; TRBD1 might be the D (6 bases). In germline, CDR1 is PRHDT, CDR2 FYEKMQ (reference sequence). This CDR3 is 15 amino acids long. V was cut by 2 bases and J by 1 base, with 8 bases left in between. CDR3 sequence (DNA): TGTGCCAGCAGCTTATGGACAGAGAACACCGGGGAGCTGTTTTTT. It yields the protein CASSLWTENTGELFF.

The table lists this clone with a count of one. The chain's CDR3 is CASAGGTNTEAFF. The CDR3 region has the DNA TGTGCCAGCGCAGGGGGGACGAACACTGAAGCTTTCTTT. The chain couples TRBV2 to TRBJ1-1; 7 positions match TRBD1. This CDR3 has 13 amino acids. Germline V lookup: CDR1 SNHLY, CDR2 FYNNEI. V was clipped by 8 bases and J by 1 base; unmatched bases: 4.

This clone was seen a few times. The rearrangement uses TRBV5-4 and TRBJ2-3, with D uncertain. This CDR3 is 14 amino acids long. CDR1 is SGHNT and CDR2 is YYREEE in the germline V gene (reference sequence). V gave up 0 bases and J gave up 2 bases, with 7 bases separating them. The CDR3, as DNA: TGTGCCAGCAGCTTGGACAGAAACACAGATACGCAGTATTTT. It yields the protein CASSLDRNTDTQYF.

The chain recombines TRBV6-1 with TRBJ2-3; 7 positions match TRBD2. V was clipped by 0 bases and J by 2 bases; unmatched bases: 8. Germline CDR1 MNHNS, CDR2 SASEGT. The CDR3 is 17 residues long. CDR3 in DNA: TGTGCCAGCAGTGAAGCCCCTTGGGGGGGTACCACAGATACGCAGTATTTT. Protein product: CASSEAPWGGTTDTQYF.

The J gene is TRBJ2-1, the V gene TRBV27, with 13 bases that match TRBD2. The V and J ends lost 4 bases and 6 bases, in that order; junction bases with no gene match: 6. Germline CDR1 MNHEY, CDR2 SMNVEV (reference sequence). CDR3 length equals 16 residues. The CDR3 region is CASSSHGTSGVNEQFF. The DNA of the CDR3 is TGTGCCAGCAGTTCTCACGGGACTAGCGGGGTCAATGAGCAGTTCTTC.

V and J are TRBV18 and TRBJ2-1; D is undetermined. Deletions cut 3 bases from V and 5 bases from J, with 2 bases between. Germline V lookup: CDR1 KGHSH, CDR2 LQKENI. The CDR3 extends over 11 amino acids. CDR3 loop: CASSPDNEQFF. CDR3 nucleotide sequence: TGTGCCAGCTCACCTGACAATGAGCAGTTCTTC.

This chain links TRBV5-1 with TRBJ2-5, with 7 bases aligning to TRBD2. J gave up 3 bases and V 1 base, and 3 bases lay outside the gene matches. Germline CDR1 is SGHRS and CDR2 is YFSETQ. CDR3 length: 14 amino acids. CDR3: CASSLSLAEETQYF. The CDR3 nucleotides read TGCGCCAGCAGCTTGTCTCTAGCGGAAGAGACCCAGTACTTC.

The chain carries TRBV18 and TRBJ2-5; 10 bases are a match to TRBD1. The CDR3 extends over 17 amino acids. J was trimmed by 6 bases and V by 3 bases; bases with no gene match: 13. Germline V CDR1 and CDR2: KGHSH, LQKENI. This chain's CDR3 is CASSPTVGTGEFQTQYF. DNA for the CDR3: TGTGCCAGCTCACCTACCGTGGGGACAGGGGAGTTTCAGACCCAGTACTTC.

CDR3 protein: CASSSNPTSAGKDEQFF. Written as DNA, the CDR3 is TGCGCCAGCAGCTCCAACCCCACCTCAGCGGGAAAGGATGAGCAGTTCTTC. The chain links TRBV5-1 to TRBJ2-1, with 7 bases fitting TRBD2. Germline CDR1 and CDR2: SGHRS and YFSETQ. The CDR3 is 17 amino acids. V shed 3 bases and J 8 bases; nucleotides not matched to a gene: 17.